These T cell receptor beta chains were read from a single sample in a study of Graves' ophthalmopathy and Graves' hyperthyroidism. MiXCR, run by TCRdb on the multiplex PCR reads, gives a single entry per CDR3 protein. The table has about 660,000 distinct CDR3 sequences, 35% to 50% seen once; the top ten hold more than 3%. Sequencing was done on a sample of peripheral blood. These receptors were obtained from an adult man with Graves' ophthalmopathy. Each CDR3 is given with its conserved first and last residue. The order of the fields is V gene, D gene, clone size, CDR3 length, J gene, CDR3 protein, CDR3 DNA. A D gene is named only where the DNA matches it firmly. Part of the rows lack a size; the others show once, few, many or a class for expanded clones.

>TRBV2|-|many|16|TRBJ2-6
CASSEERYSGANVLTF
TGTGCCAGCAGTGAAGAGCGGTACTCTGGGGCCAACGTCCTGACTTTC
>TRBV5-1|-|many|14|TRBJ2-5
CASSFERPQETQYF
TGCGCCAGCAGCTTCGAGCGACCCCAAGAGACCCAGTACTTC
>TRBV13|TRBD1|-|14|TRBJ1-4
CASSVTGGNEKLFF
TGTGCCAGCAGCGTGACAGGGGGTAATGAAAAACTGTTTTTT
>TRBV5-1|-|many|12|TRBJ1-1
CASSGVADEAFF
TGCGCCAGCAGTGGGGTCGCAGATGAAGCTTTCTTT
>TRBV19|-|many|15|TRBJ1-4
CASSPRGATNEKLFF
TGTGCCAGTAGCCCACGGGGTGCAACTAATGAAAAACTGTTTTTT
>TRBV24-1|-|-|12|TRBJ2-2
CATSENTGELFF
TGTGCCACCAGTGAAAATACCGGGGAGCTGTTTTTT
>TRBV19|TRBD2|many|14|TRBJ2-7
CASSRAAGGGEQYF
TGTGCCAGTAGTAGAGCGGCGGGAGGGGGCGAGCAGTACTTC
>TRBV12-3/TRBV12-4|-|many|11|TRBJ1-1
CASSNRVEAFF
TGTGCCAGCAGTAACCGGGTGGAAGCTTTCTTT
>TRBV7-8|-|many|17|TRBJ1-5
CASSLFGQGMSNQPQHF
TGTGCCAGCAGCTTATTCGGGCAGGGTATGAGCAATCAGCCCCAGCATTTT
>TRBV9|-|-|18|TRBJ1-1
CASSVGGYWDKGNTEAFF
TGTGCCAGCAGCGTAGGGGGTTATTGGGACAAAGGGAACACTGAAGCTTTCTTT
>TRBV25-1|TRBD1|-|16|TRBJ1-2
CASSSVGQGARTGYTF
TGTGCCAGCAGTTCGGTCGGACAGGGGGCGAGGACCGGCTACACCTTC
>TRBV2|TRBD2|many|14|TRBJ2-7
CASTPGLAGYEQYF
TGTGCCAGCACTCCGGGACTAGCGGGTTACGAGCAGTACTTC
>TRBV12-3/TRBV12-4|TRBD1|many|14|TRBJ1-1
CASRWTGLNTEAFF
TGTGCCAGCAGGTGGACAGGGCTGAACACTGAAGCTTTCTTT
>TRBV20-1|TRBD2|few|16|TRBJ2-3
CSAPPGTRAASDTQYF
TGCAGTGCCCCCCCAGGGACTAGGGCCGCTTCAGATACGCAGTATTTT
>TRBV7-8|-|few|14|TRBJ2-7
CASSPGRGTYEQYF
TGCGCCAGCAGCCCAGGCAGGGGAACCTACGAGCAGTACTTC
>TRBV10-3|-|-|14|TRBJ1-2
CAISDPGSNYGYTF
TGTGCCATCAGTGACCCCGGCAGTAACTATGGCTACACCTTC
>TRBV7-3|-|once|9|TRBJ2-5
CASIGTQYF
TGTGCCAGTATCGGGACCCAGTACTTC
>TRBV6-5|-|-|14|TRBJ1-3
CASSWEGPGNTIYF
TGTGCCAGCAGTTGGGAAGGGCCTGGAAACACCATATATTTT
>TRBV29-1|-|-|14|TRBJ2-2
CSVVLGVGTGELFF
TGCAGCGTTGTACTAGGAGTCGGCACCGGGGAGCTGTTTTTT
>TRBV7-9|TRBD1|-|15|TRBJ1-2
CASSPWTGGGLGYTF
TGTGCCAGCAGCCCTTGGACAGGGGGAGGGCTTGGCTACACCTTC
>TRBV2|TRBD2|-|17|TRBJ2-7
CASSHSESGGQGDEQYF
TGTGCCAGCAGCCACAGTGAATCGGGGGGGCAGGGCGACGAGCAGTACTTC
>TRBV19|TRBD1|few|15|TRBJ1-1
CASSTQGAGNTEAFF
TGTGCCAGTAGTACACAGGGGGCTGGAAACACTGAAGCTTTCTTT
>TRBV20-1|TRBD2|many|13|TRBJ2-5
CSASTGLAGAVVF
TGCAGTGCTAGTACTGGACTAGCGGGAGCTGTGGTCTTC
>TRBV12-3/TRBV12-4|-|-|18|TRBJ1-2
CASSPRGASEQTNYGCTF
TGTGCCAGCAGTCCGCGGGGGGCCAGCGAACAAACTAACTATGGCTGCACCTTC
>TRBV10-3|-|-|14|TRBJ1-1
CASSYTPAGTEAFF
TGTGCCAGCAGTTACACCCCGGCGGGGACTGAAGCTTTCTTT
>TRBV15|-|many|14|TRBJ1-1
CATSVRTVNTEAFF
TGTGCCACCAGCGTGCGGACGGTGAACACTGAAGCTTTCTTT
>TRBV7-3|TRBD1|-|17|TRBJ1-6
CASSWGAPGQINSPLHF
TGTGCCAGCAGCTGGGGGGCACCGGGACAGATTAATTCACCCCTCCACTTT
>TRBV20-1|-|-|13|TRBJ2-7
CSARGTRSYEQYF
TGCAGTGCTAGGGGCACCAGGTCCTACGAGCAGTACTTC
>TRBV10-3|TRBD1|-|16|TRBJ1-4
CASSYLRTGVGEKLFF
TGTGCCAGCAGTTACTTACGGACAGGCGTAGGTGAAAAACTGTTTTTT
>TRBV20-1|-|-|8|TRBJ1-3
CSASGHGF
TGCAGTGCTAGCGGACACGGCTTT
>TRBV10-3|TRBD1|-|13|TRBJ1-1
CARGQGGITEAFF
TGTGCCAGGGGACAGGGGGGGATCACTGAAGCTTTCTTT
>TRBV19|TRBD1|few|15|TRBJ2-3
CATTKGGSRTDTQYF
TGTGCCACTACCAAAGGGGGCAGTCGCACAGATACGCAGTATTTT
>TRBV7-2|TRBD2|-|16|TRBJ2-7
CASSFNLAGGPGEQYF
TGTGCCAGCAGCTTTAATCTAGCGGGGGGGCCGGGGGAGCAGTACTTC
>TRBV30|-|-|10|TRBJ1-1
CAWISGKAFF
TGTGCCTGGATTTCAGGGAAAGCTTTCTTT
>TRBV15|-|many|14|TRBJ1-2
CATSKIRIAYGYTF
TGTGCCACCAGCAAAATCAGAATTGCCTATGGCTACACCTTC
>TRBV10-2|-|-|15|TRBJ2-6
CASRKGFSGANVLTF
TGCGCCAGCAGGAAAGGCTTCTCTGGGGCCAACGTCCTGACTTTC
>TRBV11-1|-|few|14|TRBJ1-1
CASSLVEGDTEAFF
TGTGCCAGCAGCTTAGTAGAGGGCGACACTGAAGCTTTCTTT
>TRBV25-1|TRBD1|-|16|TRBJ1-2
CASSGERTGSDYGYTF
TGTGCCAGCAGTGGCGAACGGACAGGGTCGGACTATGGCTACACCTTC